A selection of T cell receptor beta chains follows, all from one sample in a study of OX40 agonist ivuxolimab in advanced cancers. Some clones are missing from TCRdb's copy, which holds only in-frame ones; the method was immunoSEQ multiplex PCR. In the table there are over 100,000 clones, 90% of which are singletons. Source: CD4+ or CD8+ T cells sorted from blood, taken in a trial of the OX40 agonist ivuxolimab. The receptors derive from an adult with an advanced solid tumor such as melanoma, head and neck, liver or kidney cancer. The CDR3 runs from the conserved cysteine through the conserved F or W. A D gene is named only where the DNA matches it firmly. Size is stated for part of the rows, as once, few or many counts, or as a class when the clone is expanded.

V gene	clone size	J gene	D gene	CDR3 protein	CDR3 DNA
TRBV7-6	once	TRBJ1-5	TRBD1	CASSFYNRGLGQPQHF	TGTGCCAGCAGCTTCTACAACAGGGGGCTAGGACAGCCCCAGCATTTT
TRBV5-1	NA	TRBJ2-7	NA	CASSFGAPSYEQYF	TGCGCCAGCAGCTTTGGGGCCCCCTCCTACGAGCAGTACTTC
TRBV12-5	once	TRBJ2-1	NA	CASGPGDNEQFF	TGTGCTAGTGGCCCCGGGGACAATGAGCAGTTCTTC
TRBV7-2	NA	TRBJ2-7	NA	CASSLDGIGPFPYEQYF	TGTGCCAGCAGCTTAGATGGGATAGGACCATTTCCCTACGAGCAGTACTTC
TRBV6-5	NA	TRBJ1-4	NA	CASSRVEYEKLFF	TGTGCCAGCAGTAGGGTTGAGTATGAAAAACTGTTTTTT
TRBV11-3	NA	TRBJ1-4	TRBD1	CASRTGTGNEKLFF	TGTGCCAGCAGGACCGGGACAGGGAATGAAAAACTGTTTTTT
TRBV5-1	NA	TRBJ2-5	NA	CASSLTGTETQYF	TGCGCCAGCAGCTTGACAGGGACTGAGACCCAGTACTTC
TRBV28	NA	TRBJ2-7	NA	CASTLGTYEQYF	TGTGCCAGCACCCTCGGGACCTACGAGCAGTACTTC
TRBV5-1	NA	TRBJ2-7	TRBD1	CASSPGQGVAQYF	TGCGCCAGCAGCCCCGGACAGGGCGTGGCTCAGTACTTC
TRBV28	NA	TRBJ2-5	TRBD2	CASSLPLAGGPLQETQYF	TGTGCCAGCAGTTTGCCACTAGCGGGAGGCCCACTCCAAGAGACCCAGTACTTC
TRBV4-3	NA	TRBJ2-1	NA	CASSQDLIARYNEQFF	TGCGCCAGCAGCCAAGATCTAATAGCCAGGTACAATGAGCAGTTCTTC
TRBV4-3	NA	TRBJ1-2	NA	CASSQDWGGNYGYTF	TGCGCCAGCAGCCAAGACTGGGGGGGGAACTATGGCTACACCTTC
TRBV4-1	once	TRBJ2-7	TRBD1	CASSQIRDSFYEQYF	TGCGCCAGCAGCCAGATCCGGGACAGCTTCTACGAGCAGTACTTC
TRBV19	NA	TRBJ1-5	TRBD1	CASSKGQGNQPQHF	TGTGCCAGTAGTAAGGGACAGGGCAATCAGCCCCAGCATTTT
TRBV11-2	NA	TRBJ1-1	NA	CASSFGQENTEAFF	TGTGCCAGCAGCTTCGGACAAGAGAACACTGAAGCTTTCTTT
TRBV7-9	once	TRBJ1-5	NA	CASSLAGTPGGNQPQHF	TGTGCCAGCAGCTTAGCTGGGACCCCCGGGGGCAATCAGCCCCAGCATTTT
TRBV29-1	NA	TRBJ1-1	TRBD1	CSVEEDRANTEAFF	TGCAGCGTTGAAGAGGACAGGGCGAACACTGAAGCTTTCTTT
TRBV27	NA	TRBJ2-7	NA	CASSLSTASSYEQYF	TGTGCCAGCAGTTTATCGACGGCGAGCTCCTACGAGCAGTACTTC
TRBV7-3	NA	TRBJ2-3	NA	CASSLIVSDTQYF	TGTGCCAGCAGCTTAATAGTATCAGATACGCAGTATTTT
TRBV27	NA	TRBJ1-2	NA	CASSSQGSSYGYTF	TGTGCCAGCAGTTCCCAGGGGAGCAGCTATGGCTACACCTTC
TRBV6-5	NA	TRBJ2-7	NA	CASSSPLSYEQYF	TGTGCCAGCAGTTCCCCGTTAAGCTACGAGCAGTACTTC
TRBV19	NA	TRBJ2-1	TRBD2	CASSTLLRGSLNEQFF	TGTGCCAGTAGTACCCTTCTACGCGGGAGTCTAAATGAGCAGTTCTTC
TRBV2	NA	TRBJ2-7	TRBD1	CASRQGAFHSYEQYF	TGTGCCAGCAGGCAGGGGGCGTTCCACTCCTACGAGCAGTACTTC
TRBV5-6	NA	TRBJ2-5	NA	CASSLERGTSSLETQYF	TGTGCCAGCAGCTTGGAAAGGGGTACCAGCAGTTTAGAGACCCAGTACTTC
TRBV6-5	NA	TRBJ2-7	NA	CASSSTYSYEQYF	TGTGCCAGCAGTTCGACGTACTCCTACGAGCAGTACTTC
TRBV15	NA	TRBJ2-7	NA	CATSRVVGGSYEQYF	TGTGCCACCAGCAGAGTGGTGGGGGGTTCCTACGAGCAGTACTTC
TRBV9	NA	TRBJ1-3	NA	CASSVAWAGSGNTIYF	TGTGCCAGCAGCGTAGCTTGGGCAGGCTCTGGAAACACCATATATTTT
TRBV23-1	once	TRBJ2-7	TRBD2	CASSGTSGGSGAYEQYF	TGCGCCAGCAGTGGTACATCCGGGGGTAGCGGGGCCTACGAGCAGTACTTC
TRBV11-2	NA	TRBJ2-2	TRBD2	CASSLREAGSTGELFF	TGTGCCAGCAGCTTAAGAGAAGCGGGAAGCACCGGGGAGCTGTTTTTT
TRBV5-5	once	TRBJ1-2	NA	CASSIGTVNYGYTF	TGTGCCAGCAGCATAGGGACGGTCAACTATGGCTACACCTTC
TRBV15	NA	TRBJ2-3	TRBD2	CATSRDPLAGADTQYF	TGTGCCACCAGCAGAGATCCACTAGCGGGAGCAGATACGCAGTATTTT
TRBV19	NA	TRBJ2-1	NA	CASSMARGNEQFF	TGTGCCAGTAGTATGGCCAGGGGCAATGAGCAGTTCTTC
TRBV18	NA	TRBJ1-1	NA	CASSPSTGIDTEAFF	TGTGCCAGCTCACCAAGTACAGGGATTGACACTGAAGCTTTCTTT
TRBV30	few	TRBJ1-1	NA	CAWSVFTEAFF	TGTGCCTGGAGTGTTTTCACTGAAGCTTTCTTT
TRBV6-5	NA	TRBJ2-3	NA	CASSYGLSTDTQYF	TGTGCCAGCAGTTACGGACTTAGCACAGATACGCAGTATTTT
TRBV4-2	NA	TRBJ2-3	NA	CASSQDMGGTDTQYF	TGTGCCAGCAGCCAAGATATGGGGGGCACAGATACGCAGTATTTT
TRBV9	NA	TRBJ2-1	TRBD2	CASSVGLAGAYNEQFF	TGTGCCAGCAGCGTTGGACTAGCGGGAGCCTACAATGAGCAGTTCTTC
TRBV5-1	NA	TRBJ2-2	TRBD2	CASRRLAGVVGELFF	TGCGCCAGCCGACGACTAGCGGGAGTGGTCGGGGAGCTGTTTTTT
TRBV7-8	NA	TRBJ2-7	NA	CASSYSDGSSYEQYF	TGTGCCAGCAGCTATTCGGACGGGAGCTCCTACGAGCAGTACTTC
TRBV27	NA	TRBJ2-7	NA	CASCSAIQPYEQYF	TGTGCCAGCTGTTCGGCGATACAACCCTACGAGCAGTACTTC
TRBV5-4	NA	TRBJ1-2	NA	CASSLEGMANYGYTF	TGTGCCAGCAGCTTGGAAGGGATGGCCAACTATGGCTACACCTTC
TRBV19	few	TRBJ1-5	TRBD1	CASSEGGQGNQPQHF	TGTGCCAGTAGTGAGGGAGGACAGGGCAATCAGCCCCAGCATTTT
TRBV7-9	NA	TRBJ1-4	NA	CASSLGGDLSKLFF	TGTGCCAGCAGCTTAGGAGGGGACCTTTCAAAACTGTTTTTT